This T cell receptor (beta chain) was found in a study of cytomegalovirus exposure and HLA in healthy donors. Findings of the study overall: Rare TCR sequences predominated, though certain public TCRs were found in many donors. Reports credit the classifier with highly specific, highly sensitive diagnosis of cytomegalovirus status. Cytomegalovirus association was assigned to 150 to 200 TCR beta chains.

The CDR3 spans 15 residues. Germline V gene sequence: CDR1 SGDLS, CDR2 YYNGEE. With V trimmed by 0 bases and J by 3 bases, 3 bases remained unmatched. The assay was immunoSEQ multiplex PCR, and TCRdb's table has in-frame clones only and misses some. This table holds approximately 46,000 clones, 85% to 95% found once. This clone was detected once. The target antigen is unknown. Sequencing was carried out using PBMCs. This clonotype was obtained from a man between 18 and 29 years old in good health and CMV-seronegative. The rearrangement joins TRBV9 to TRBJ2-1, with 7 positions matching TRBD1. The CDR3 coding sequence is TGTGCCAGCAGCGTAGGTGACAGGGACTACAATGAGCAGTTCTTC. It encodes CASSVGDRDYNEQFF.